These T cell receptor beta chains were read from a single sample in a study of cytomegalovirus exposure and HLA in healthy donors. Libraries were prepared by immunoSEQ multiplex PCR; TCRdb keeps only in-frame clonotypes and omits some of them. The sample shows around 140,000 clones, 60% to 80% of them seen only once. Sequencing was done on a sample of PBMCs. The receptors shown here come from a male donor in good health and CMV-seronegative. Both conserved end residues are trimmed from each CDR3. Fields, in order: CDR3 length, J gene, V gene, CDR3 protein.

>13|TRBJ2-1|TRBV7-7
ASSFSIRTNNEQF
>11|TRBJ1-1|TRBV6-6
ASSTGLNTEAF
>13|TRBJ2-1|TRBV2
ASSPTRTSGNEQF
>11|TRBJ1-1|TRBV9
ASSAYGGGGAF
>13|TRBJ2-1|TRBV19
ASSIVGQGTDEQF
>13|TRBJ2-5|TRBV5-4
ASSGEDRGLETQY
>11|TRBJ2-5|TRBV7-2
ASSFRVQETQY
>15|TRBJ1-1|TRBV4-3
ASSRGPIQGGGTEAF
>14|TRBJ1-2|TRBV9
ASSWILTGRDYGYT
>14|TRBJ2-7|TRBV7-9
ASLGRDWAHRYEQY
>12|TRBJ2-7|TRBV19
ASSIGTTAYEQY
>10|TRBJ1-2|TRBV29-1
SVRTGNYGYT
>10|TRBJ2-7|TRBV30
AWSVPGYEQY
>14|TRBJ2-2|TRBV7-9
ASRLNTGDDTGELF
>12|TRBJ2-5|TRBV7-2
ASSLPTSLETQY
>12|TRBJ1-1|TRBV7-9
ASSLGGGNTEAF
>12|TRBJ2-3|TRBV15
ATSRDAESDTQY
>10|TRBJ2-1|TRBV11-2
ASSLPQGEQF
>13|TRBJ2-3|TRBV10-2
ASRDGLESTDTQY
>15|TRBJ1-3|TRBV18
ASSPLRDRESGNTIY
>9|TRBJ2-7|TRBV2
ASSTGYEQC
>14|TRBJ1-4|TRBV5-8
ASSSTGQSTNEKLF
>13|TRBJ2-7|TRBV25-1
ASSGTSGSPYEQY
>13|TRBJ2-3|TRBV6-4
ASSTGQGARDTQY
>10|TRBJ2-3|TRBV29-1
SVDTTDDTQY
>12|TRBJ1-2|TRBV6-1
ASSEVTSNYGYT
>11|TRBJ2-7|TRBV2
ATTGTVAYEQY